Listed here is a single TCR beta chain. The count of this clonotype is one. Its cognate antigen has yet to be identified. Qualities for individual bases were not recorded, and no much larger clone is one base off. A lone read offers only weak evidence. The sample is drawn from a study of Graves' ophthalmopathy and Graves' hyperthyroidism (dated by TCRdb to 2017 to 2018). At the level of the whole study: A patient counted as having stable hyperthyroidism if there was no progression to ophthalmopathy within 18 months of follow-up. In about six hyperthyroidism patients, the T-cell repertoires found in thyroid tissue were compared with those found in blood. To explore V-J signatures that separate ophthalmopathy from hyperthyroidism, a discovery set of about a hundred patients was enrolled, consisting of fewer than 45 with ophthalmopathy and roughly 59 with stable hyperthyroidism. After sampling, hyperthyroidism patients received methimazole starting at 30 mg daily, and ophthalmopathy patients received high-dose intravenous methylprednisolone. In total, approximately 130 blood samples were TCR-sequenced: approximately 40 ophthalmopathy, over 70 hyperthyroidism and around 17 hyperthyroidism-to-ophthalmopathy patients. For independent validation, a separate cohort was made up of roughly 19 hyperthyroidism patients plus 17 patients who later progressed from hyperthyroidism to ophthalmopathy. To tell Graves' ophthalmopathy apart from Graves' hyperthyroidism, and to predict which patients would progress to ophthalmopathy, the study relied on TCR beta repertoire signatures. General conclusions and limits of the study: In cross-validation, the 13-signature model distinguished ophthalmopathy from stable hyperthyroidism with nearly 90% sensitivity and approximately 81% specificity, while in the test set the corresponding values were around 79% and 71%. Among expanded thyroid clonotypes with frequency above 0.001, most also showed up in blood, which suggests that blood repertoires may reflect the thyroid immune response. In validation, the model predicted ophthalmopathy progression with about 71% sensitivity and about 73% specificity; around twelve predicted patients were CT-confirmed with GO in a median of around 6.5 months. Sample size was not statistically predetermined, and group allocation was not concealed from the investigators.

V sheds 5 bases and J sheds 4 bases, leaving 21 bases between their ends. The CDR1 and CDR2 encoded by the germline V gene are SGHTA and FQGNSA. Its CDR3 holds 16 amino acids, cysteine through phenylalanine. Only the CDR3 DNA stays, 48 bases, in frame from base 1. TCR beta CDR3 regions were amplified from RNA transcripts for repertoire sequencing. A first-round RT-PCR used HTBI primers with the Qiagen OneStep RT-PCR kit, followed by a second-round multiplex PCR, size selection and purification. Libraries were sequenced paired-end with 100 bp reads on an Illumina HiSeq2000. Processing in the source paper ran as follows. SOAPnuke was used to process the reads, throwing out any read that had adapters, had uncalled bases, had a mean Phred below 15, or lacked an exact constant-primer or identifier match. COPE v1.2.5 was used to merge high-quality paired reads. Unique nucleotide sequences were defined as clonotypes and aligned to IMGT TRB V, D and J references using MiTCR v1.1. Only V-J combinations with frequency above 0.0001 were analysed, covering around 99% of repertoires. A TCR clonal expansion and chaos score per V-J combination was defined as the ratio of F50 clonal expansion to chaos observed in the TCRdist matrix. Welch's t-statistics and random forest were used to reduce the features to some 13 V-J combinations, which were then used as input to a naive Bayes classifier. Thyroid-blood repertoire similarity was quantified with the Morisita-Horn index. The public reads were reprocessed in TCRdb via fastp at Q25 and MiXCR, keeping in-frame beta chains. Records with the same CDR3 protein are collapsed into one entry carrying the most frequent genes and DNA. These V and J calls are TCRdb output, not the study's own analysis. A total of more than 1,000,000 distinct CDR3 sequences appear in this sample, around a third of them only once. The ten largest make up around 10% of the sample.

Hyperthyroidism patients were newly diagnosed, with disease duration under 2 months, and aged 18 to 65 years. Patients with other autoimmune diseases, uncontrolled infections, pregnancy or lactation were excluded from the study. Clinical symptoms, serum thyroxine, TRAb, thyroid ultrasound and orbital computed tomography formed the basis of the diagnosis. Trizol reagent was used to extract the total RNA, and its quality was then checked on an Agilent 2100 Bioanalyzer. Specimen: peripheral blood or thyroid tissue (not recorded which). The sequence was obtained from an adult man with Graves' hyperthyroidism. The chain joins TRBV7-2 to TRBJ2-7, with no confident D gene call. CDR3 region: CASSPPPGRPAYEQYF. The nucleotide sequence is TGTGCCAGCAGCCCCCCCCCCGGGCGGCCGGCTTACGAGCAGTACTTC.